This T cell receptor beta chain was observed in a study of T cells after posttransplantation cyclophosphamide. A single count supports this clone. Produced via immunoSEQ multiplex PCR; TCRdb's table is partial and in-frame only. Of about 32,000 clones in the sample, 80% to 90% were seen once. This CDR3 comprises 13 residues. Germline V gene data show CDR1 as MGHRA and CDR2 as YSYEKL. Trimming took off 5 bases at V and 7 bases at J, with 12 bases between the two ends. Material for sequencing was PBMCs. The J gene is TRBJ1-5, the V gene TRBV4-1; D is unclear. The sequence was obtained from a woman aged 40 to 55 with a blood cancer, CMV-positive, and with a related stem cell donor. CDR3 coding DNA: TGCGCCAGCAGCGTACAGTTACTCCAGCCCCAGCATTTT. This translates into CASSVQLLQPQHF.